The 21 T cell receptor beta chains below were found in one sample sequenced in a study of metastatic and nonmetastatic thyroid tumors. With MiXCR, TCRdb called clones anew from the PCR reads. The table includes fewer than 40,000 clones, about 18% detected once. Ahead of thyroid surgery, no patient had received treatment of any kind. Sequenced input: blood. Receptors originate from a male donor with papillary thyroid cancer or a benign thyroid nodule (not recorded which). Some clones in this sample may be carry-over from other donors' samples.

This clone was recorded at least ten times. The chain links TRBV20-1 to TRBJ2-3, with 9 bases fitting TRBD1. The germline gives CDR1 DFQATT, CDR2 SNEGSKA (reference sequence). With V trimmed by 5 bases and J by 4 bases, 10 bases remained unmatched. This CDR3 has 15 residues. CDR3 region: CSAPRTGELPDTQYF. In DNA, the CDR3 is TGCAGTGCTCCTCGGACAGGGGAGCTTCCAGATACGCAGTATTTT.

This clone was observed a handful of times. The J gene is TRBJ1-6, the V gene TRBV28; a possible D gene is TRBD1 (5 bases). The germline CDR1 and CDR2 sequences are MDHEN and SYDVKM. V dropped 9 bases and J dropped 6 bases, with 18 bases sitting between them. This CDR3 has 15 amino acids. The CDR3 loop is CARPPRGRANSPLHF. CDR3 DNA: TGTGCCAGGCCCCCCCGGGGCAGGGCTAATTCACCCCTCCACTTT.

This clone occurred many times. This sequence joins TRBV7-2 and TRBJ2-3; D not certain. Deletions cut 1 base from V and 4 bases from J, with 9 bases between. The CDR3 covers 14 residues. CDR1 is SGHTA, CDR2 FQGNSA, per germline. The CDR3 nucleotides are TGTGCCAGCAGCTTAGTTAAGGGCCCAGATACGCAGTATTTT. Translating it yields CASSLVKGPDTQYF.

This clone has ten or more counts. This chain uses TRBV5-1 with TRBJ2-7; D uncertain. Deletions cut 0 bases from V and 7 bases from J, with 11 bases between. This CDR3 is 13 amino acids long. CDR1 and CDR2 from the germline V gene are SGHRS and YFSETQ. CDR3 nucleotide sequence: TGCGCCAGCAGCTTGGAGGGTAGCCAAGAGCAGTACTTC. It yields the protein CASSLEGSQEQYF.

This clone appeared a few times. V is TRBV6-1 and J is TRBJ2-7; a weak D match, TRBD2 (5 bases). The length of the CDR3 is 14 residues. The V gene lost 5 bases and the J gene lost 7 bases, with 18 bases spanning the gap. Germline values: CDR1 MNHNS, CDR2 SASEGT. The CDR3 nucleotides are TGTGCCAGCAGTCCGGGAACGGTGGGTGGTGAGCAGTACTTC. Translating it yields CASSPGTVGGEQYF.

This clone is classed as medium-sized. The DNA of the CDR3 is TGTGCCAGCAGTTGGACAGGGTCTAATGGCTACACCTTC. Residues: CASSWTGSNGYTF. The chain employs TRBV27 and TRBJ1-2; TRBD1 aligns across 8 bases. V was pared by 4 bases and J by 6 bases, with 4 bases of the junction left unmatched. Germline CDR1 and CDR2: MNHEY and SMNVEV (reference sequence). The CDR3 extends over 13 amino acids.

The sample holds many counts of this clone. Here the CDR3 DNA reads TGTGCCAGCAGTGAAGCGGAGAGCTCCTACAATGAGCAGTTCTTC. Residues: CASSEAESSYNEQFF. V and J are TRBV6-4 and TRBJ2-1, with a tentative D call TRBD2 (5 bases). CDR1 and CDR2 from the germline V gene are MRHNA and SNTAGT. This CDR3 is 15 amino acids long. V dropped 3 bases and J dropped 0 bases, with 9 bases sitting between them.

This clone came up many times. The rearrangement joins TRBV7-7 to TRBJ1-1, with D perhaps matching TRBD1 (6 bases). Trimming removed 2 bases from V and 5 bases from J, with 12 bases in between. The CDR3 sequence is 14 residues long. Looked up from germline, CDR1 is SSHAT and CDR2 is FNYEAQ (reference sequence). The CDR3 sequence: CASSLCRGGTEAFF. Here the CDR3 DNA reads TGTGCCAGCAGCTTATGCAGGGGAGGGACTGAAGCTTTCTTT.

This clone has ten or more counts. V and J are TRBV12-3 or TRBV12-4 and TRBJ2-1, with TRBD2 matching 11 bases. V gave up 5 bases and J gave up 2 bases; unmatched junction bases: 2. This CDR3 contains 15 residues. The CDR3 DNA is TGTGCCAGCAGTCCACTAGCGGGGGCCTACAATGAGCAGTTCTTC. It is translated as CASSPLAGAYNEQFF.

The genes are TRBV20-1 and TRBJ1-2, with D uncertain. Germline assignment: CDR1 DFQATT and CDR2 SNEGSKA (reference sequence). Between the trimmed V and J ends, which lost 5 bases and 5 bases, there was a span of 30 bases. The CDR3 covers 18 residues. The CDR3 bases are TGCAGTGCTGGGCCCGTTCGACTCGGAGGGCCTGTTACTTATGGCTACACCTTC. It specifies CSAGPVRLGGPVTYGYTF.

The genes are TRBV10-3 and TRBJ2-7, with D perhaps matching TRBD1 (6 bases). Germline lookup yields CDR1 ENHRY and CDR2 SYGVKD. V gave up 4 bases and J gave up 0 bases, with 19 bases separating them. CDR3 length: 17 residues. The CDR3 DNA follows: TGTGCCATCAGTGCCCAGACGACAGGTGGAAACTCCTACGAGCAGTACTTC. As protein: CAISAQTTGGNSYEQYF.

This clone has only a few counts. V gene TRBV6-1 combines with J gene TRBJ2-7, with D possibly TRBD1 on 7 matching bases. The V gene's germline CDR1 is MNHNS and CDR2 SASEGT. V was trimmed by 6 bases and J by 6 bases, leaving 18 bases between them. CDR3 length: 14 amino acids. CDR3 DNA: TGTGCCAGCAGGGTAGGGACAGTGGGAGGCGAGCAGTACTTC. Its translation is CASRVGTVGGEQYF.

To note about this clone: A much larger clone lies a single base off, so this may be a read error. V and J are TRBV2 and TRBJ2-3, with D unresolved. Germline CDR1 and CDR2: SNHLY and FYNNEI. The ends were cut back, 8 bases at V and 4 bases at J, with 7 bases in the middle. This CDR3 has 11 amino acids. The CDR3 region has the DNA TGTGCCAGCCGCGTTTCAGATACGCAGTATTTT. The encoded protein is CASRVSDTQYF.

This chain joins TRBV24-1 and TRBJ2-7; D is perhaps TRBD1 (6 bases). The CDR3 is 11 residues long. V was pared by 7 bases and J by 5 bases, with 8 bases between. The germline CDR1 and CDR2 sequences are KGHDR and SFDVKD. The CDR3 reads CATSRGDEQYF. CDR3 coding DNA: TGTGCCACCAGCAGGGGTGACGAGCAGTACTTC.

This clone was seen at least ten times. The chain has TRBV10-1 and TRBJ2-1; no clear D. CDR3 size: 15 residues. CDR1 is WNHNN and CDR2 is SYGVQD in the germline V gene (reference sequence). Trimming took off 4 bases at V and 7 bases at J, with 17 bases between the two ends. Here the CDR3 reads CASSAGTTKANEQFF. The CDR3 nucleotides read TGCGCCAGCAGTGCCGGTACGACAAAAGCTAATGAGCAGTTCTTC.

This clone appeared many times. The chain carries TRBV12-3 or TRBV12-4 and TRBJ2-7; no definite D call. Trimming removed 5 bases from V and 3 bases from J, with 8 bases in between. The CDR3 is 12 residues long. The CDR3, as DNA: TGTGCCAGCAGTCAGAACTTCTACGAGCAGTACTTC. Amino acid sequence: CASSQNFYEQYF.

Concerning this clone itself: At one of its ends the junction is not consistent with the germline gene, which may arise from a read error. V usage is TRBV6-2 or TRBV6-3 and J usage is TRBJ2-6; the D gene is possibly TRBD1 (6 bases). The CDR3 has 14 amino acids. Germline V gene lookup returns CDR1 MNHEY and CDR2 SVGEGT. The CDR3 sequence: CASSGQSGANFLTF. DNA of the CDR3: TGTGCCAGCAGTGGACAGTCTGGGGCCAACTTCCTGACTTTC.

V usage is TRBV5-1 and J usage is TRBJ1-2; TRBD1 is a possible D gene (6 bases). CDR3 length: 17 residues. Trimming left V 4 bases short and J 4 bases short, with 23 bases between. Germline CDR1 SGHRS, CDR2 YFSETQ. CDR3 sequence: CASSTVTGTPDGYGYTF. The DNA of the CDR3 is TGCGCCAGCAGCACCGTCACCGGGACACCTGATGGCTATGGCTACACCTTC.

There are a few counts of this clone. V gene TRBV14 combines with J gene TRBJ2-7; D might be TRBD2 (5 bases). V lost 3 bases and J 1 base, leaving 10 bases between the germline ends. In germline, CDR1 is SGHDN, CDR2 FVKESK. The CDR3 spans 14 residues. CDR3 coding DNA: TGTGCCAGCAGCCACATAGGCGGGTCCTACGAGCAGTACTTC. Its protein is CASSHIGGSYEQYF.

This clone was detected only a few times. The chain recombines TRBV19 with TRBJ1-5; the match to TRBD1 covers 7 bases. J lost 3 bases, V lost 0 bases, and 2 bases had no gene match. The germline gives CDR1 LNHDA, CDR2 SQIVND (reference sequence). The CDR3 is 15 residues long. The CDR3 DNA reads TGTGCCAGTAGTATAGAGGGACAGCACAATCAGCCCCAGCATTTT. This codes for CASSIEGQHNQPQHF.

The genes are TRBV28 and TRBJ2-4, with D possibly being TRBD2 (5 bases). The CDR3 runs to 16 residues. V was cut by 5 bases and J by 6 bases, with 20 bases left in between. Germline V lookup: CDR1 MDHEN, CDR2 SYDVKM. CDR3 DNA sequence: TGTGCCAGCAGTACCCTCTCGGGAACGACCGGAAACATTCAGTACTTC. The encoded protein is CASSTLSGTTGNIQYF.